This T cell receptor (beta chain) comes out of a study of T cells in Graves' hyperthyroidism and ophthalmopathy. Study as a whole: Pretreatment peripheral blood was obtained at initial diagnosis.

About 10 ml of fresh peripheral blood supplied the PBMCs. A word on this clonotype: Antigen specificity is unknown.

The length of the CDR3 is 14 residues. Germline V gives CDR1 MDHEN, CDR2 SYDVKM. V was shortened by 8 bases and J by 4 bases, with 15 bases between the two germline ends. What was amplified from RNA transcripts were TCR beta CDR3 regions. First-round RT-PCR with HTBI primers amplified the TCR CDR3 region. TCRdb independently ran MiXCR on the multiplex PCR reads; one entry per CDR3 protein. Of fewer than 550,000 distinct CDR3 sequences in the sample, about 15% were seen once. Study conclusions and caveats: Progression to ophthalmopathy was predicted a median of roughly 6.6 months early. Clonotypes that were expanded in thyroid above 0.001 mostly appeared in blood too.

The specimen was blood. The chain combines TRBV28 with TRBJ2-1; a possible D gene is TRBD2 (6 bases). The sequence was collected from a woman aged 18-29 years with Graves' hyperthyroidism. The CDR3: CASRPPGGYNEQFF. The CDR3 region has the DNA TGTGCCAGCCGTCCCCCTGGGGGGTACAATGAGCAGTTCTTC.